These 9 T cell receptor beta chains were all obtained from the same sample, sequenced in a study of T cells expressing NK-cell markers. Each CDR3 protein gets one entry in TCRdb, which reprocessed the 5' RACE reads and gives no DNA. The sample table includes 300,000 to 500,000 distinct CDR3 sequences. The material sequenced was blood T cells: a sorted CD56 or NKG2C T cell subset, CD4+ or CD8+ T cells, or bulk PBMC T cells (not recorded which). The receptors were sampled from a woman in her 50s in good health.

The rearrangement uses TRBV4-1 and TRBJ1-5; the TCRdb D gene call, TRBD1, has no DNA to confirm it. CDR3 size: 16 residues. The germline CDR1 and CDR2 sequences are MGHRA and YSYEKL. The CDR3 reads CASSQRELDTYQPQHF.

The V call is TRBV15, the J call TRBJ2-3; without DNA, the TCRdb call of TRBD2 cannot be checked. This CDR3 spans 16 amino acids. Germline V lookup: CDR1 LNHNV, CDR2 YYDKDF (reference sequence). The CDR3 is CATSQERGGGADTQYF.

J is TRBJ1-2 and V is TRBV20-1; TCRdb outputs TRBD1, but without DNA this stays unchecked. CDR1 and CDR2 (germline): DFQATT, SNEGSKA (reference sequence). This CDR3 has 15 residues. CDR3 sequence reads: CSASSGTGETRGYTF.

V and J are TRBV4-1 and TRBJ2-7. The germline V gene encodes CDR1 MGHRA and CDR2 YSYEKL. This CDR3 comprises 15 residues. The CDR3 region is CASSHQTGATYEQYF.

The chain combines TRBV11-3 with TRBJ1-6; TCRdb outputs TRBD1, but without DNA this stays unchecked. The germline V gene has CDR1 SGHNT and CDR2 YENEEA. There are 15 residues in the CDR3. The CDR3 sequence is CASSRDRGANSPLHF.

The CDR3 region is CASMGGHLNSPLHF. This chain links TRBV6-2 or TRBV6-3 with TRBJ1-6. Germline V gene data show CDR1 as MNHEY and CDR2 as SVGEGT. CDR3 length: 14 amino acids.

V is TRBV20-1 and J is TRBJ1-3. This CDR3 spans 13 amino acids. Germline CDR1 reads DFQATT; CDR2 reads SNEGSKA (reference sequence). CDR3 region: CSARGFTGNTIYF.

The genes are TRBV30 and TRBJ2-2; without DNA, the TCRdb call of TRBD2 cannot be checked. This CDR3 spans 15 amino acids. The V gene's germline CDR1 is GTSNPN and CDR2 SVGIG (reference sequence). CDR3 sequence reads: CAWSSSWGVGGELFF.

The CDR3 sequence is CSATGTKEETQYF. The J gene is TRBJ2-5, the V gene TRBV20-1; TCRdb indicates TRBD2, and absent DNA this call remains unverified. The length of the CDR3 is 13 residues. Germline V gives CDR1 DFQATT, CDR2 SNEGSKA (reference sequence).